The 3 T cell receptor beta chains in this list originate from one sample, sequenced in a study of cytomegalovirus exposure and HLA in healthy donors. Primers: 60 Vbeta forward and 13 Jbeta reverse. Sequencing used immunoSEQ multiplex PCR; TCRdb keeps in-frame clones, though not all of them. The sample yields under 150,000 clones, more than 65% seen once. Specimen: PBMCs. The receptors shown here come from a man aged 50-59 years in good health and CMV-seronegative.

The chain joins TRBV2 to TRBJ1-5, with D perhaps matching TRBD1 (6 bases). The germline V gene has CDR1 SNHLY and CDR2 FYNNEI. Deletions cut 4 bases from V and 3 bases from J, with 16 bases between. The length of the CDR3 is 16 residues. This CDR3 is CASSGLPGVNNQPQHF. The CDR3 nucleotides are TGTGCCAGCAGTGGTCTCCCAGGGGTTAACAATCAGCCCCAGCATTTT.

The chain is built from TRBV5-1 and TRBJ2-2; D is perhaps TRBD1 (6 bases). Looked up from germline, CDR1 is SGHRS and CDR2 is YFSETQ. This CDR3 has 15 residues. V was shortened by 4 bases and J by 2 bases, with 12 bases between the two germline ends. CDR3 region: CASSPGHRNTGELFF. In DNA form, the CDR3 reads TGCGCCAGCAGCCCGGGACATCGAAACACCGGGGAGCTGTTTTTT.

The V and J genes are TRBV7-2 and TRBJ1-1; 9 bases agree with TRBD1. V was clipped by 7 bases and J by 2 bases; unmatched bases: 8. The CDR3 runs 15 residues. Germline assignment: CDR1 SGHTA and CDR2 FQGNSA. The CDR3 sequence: CASTETDRGNTEAFF. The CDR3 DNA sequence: TGTGCCAGCACCGAAACGGACAGGGGTAACACTGAAGCTTTCTTT.